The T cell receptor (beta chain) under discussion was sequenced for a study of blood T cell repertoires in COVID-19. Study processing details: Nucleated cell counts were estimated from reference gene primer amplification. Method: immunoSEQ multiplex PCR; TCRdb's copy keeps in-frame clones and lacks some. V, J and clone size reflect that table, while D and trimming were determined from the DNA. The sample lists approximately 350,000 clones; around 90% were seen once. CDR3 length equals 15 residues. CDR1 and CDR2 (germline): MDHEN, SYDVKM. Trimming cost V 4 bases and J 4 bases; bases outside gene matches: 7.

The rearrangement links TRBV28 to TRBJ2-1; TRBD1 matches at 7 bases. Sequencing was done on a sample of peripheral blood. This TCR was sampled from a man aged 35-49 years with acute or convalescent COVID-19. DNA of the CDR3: TGTGCCAGCAGTTCAAGGACAGGCGTATACAATGAGCAGTTCTTC. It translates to CASSSRTGVYNEQFF.